A single sample is the source of the 30 T cell receptor beta chains below, sequenced in a study of T cells in Graves' hyperthyroidism and ophthalmopathy. Researchers amplified the TCR beta CDR3 regions from RNA transcripts. The HTBI primer set was used in a first-round RT-PCR of the TCR CDR3. Using its own MiXCR run on the multiplex PCR reads, TCRdb lists one record per CDR3 protein. The table shows about 540,000 distinct CDR3 sequences, with under 60% occurring only once. Sequencing used peripheral blood or thyroid tissue (not recorded which). Source of these receptors: a woman aged 18-35 years with Graves' hyperthyroidism.

This clonotype came up many times. The rearrangement joins TRBV29-1 to TRBJ1-1; D unclear. The CDR3 sequence is 11 residues long. Trimming pared 5 bases from V and 2 bases from J, leaving 6 bases between. CDR1 and CDR2 (germline): SQVTM, ANQGSEA. The DNA of the CDR3 is TGCAGCGTTCCGTACAACACTGAAGCTTTCTTT. Amino acids: CSVPYNTEAFF.

This sequence joins TRBV5-1 and TRBJ2-5, with TRBD2 identical over 11 bases. The CDR3 has 15 amino acids. V dropped 5 bases and J dropped 5; count of bases not matched to a gene: 8. The germline gives CDR1 SGHRS, CDR2 YFSETQ. The CDR3 DNA reads TGCGCCAGCAGGCTAGCGGGAGGACTGCGGGAGACCCAGTACTTC. Encoded protein: CASRLAGGLRETQYF.

This clonotype was found a few times. The rearrangement joins TRBV9 to TRBJ2-7; 10 positions match TRBD1. This CDR3 is 14 amino acids long. Trimming cost V 4 bases and J 4 bases; bases outside gene matches: 5. Germline loops: CDR1 SGDLS, CDR2 YYNGEE. The CDR3 here is CASSIRDRGYEQYF. CDR3 in DNA: TGTGCCAGCAGCATCCGGGACAGGGGTTACGAGCAGTACTTC.

This clonotype was seen many times. This chain connects TRBV10-3 to TRBJ2-7; D remains unclear. Germline V gives CDR1 ENHRY, CDR2 SYGVKD. This CDR3 has 16 residues. Trimming removed 4 bases at V and 4 bases at J, with 20 bases between. The DNA of the CDR3 is TGTGCCATCAGTGGCCCGAAGGACGGATATCAATACGAGCAGTACTTC. This sequence encodes CAISGPKDGYQYEQYF.

The table lists this clonotype with many counts. The gene calls are TRBV7-8 and TRBJ2-7; TRBD2 matches at 10 bases. CDR1 is SGHVS and CDR2 is FQNEAQ in the germline V gene. J was trimmed by 4 bases and V by 5 bases; bases with no gene match: 5. The CDR3 consists of 14 residues. In nucleotides, the CDR3 is TGTGCCAGCAGCCAAGCGGGAGGGTGGTACGAGCAGTACTTC. Translated: CASSQAGGWYEQYF.

There are many counts of this clonotype. V usage is TRBV12-3 or TRBV12-4 and J usage is TRBJ1-5; possible D gene TRBD1, 6 bases. CDR3 length: 13 amino acids. V lost 6 bases, J lost 9 bases, and 15 bases lay in between. The CDR3 spells CASSTGTGAPQHF. CDR3 in DNA: TGTGCCAGCAGCACCGGGACGGGGGCGCCCCAGCATTTT.

This chain links TRBV10-3 with TRBJ2-6, with 9 bases aligning to TRBD2. V was clipped by 10 bases and J by 0 bases; unmatched bases: 10. The CDR3 is 17 amino acids. The germline V gene encodes CDR1 ENHRY and CDR2 SYGVKD. The CDR3 nucleotides are TGTGCCACCCGGGGTAGCGGGAGCAACTCTGGGGCCAACGTCCTGACTTTC. Translated, it gives CATRGSGSNSGANVLTF.

This clonotype was seen at least ten times. The V and J genes are TRBV25-1 and TRBJ2-7; TRBD1 matches 9 bases. The junction had 13 bases not matched to a gene; V was cut back by 4 bases and J by 3 bases. This CDR3 has 17 amino acids. Germline V lookup: CDR1 MGHDK, CDR2 SYGVNS. In DNA, the CDR3 is TGTGCCAGCAGTGCTCACAGTCCGGGACAGGGTCACTACGAGCAGTACTTC. This gives the protein CASSAHSPGQGHYEQYF.

In the case of this clonotype: It may be a read error: a sequence one base away is much more abundant. This rearrangement joins TRBV2 to TRBJ1-2, with no clear D. The CDR3 runs 11 residues. Germline CDR1 is SNHLY and CDR2 is FYNNEI. The CDR3 region has the DNA TGTGCCAGCACCAGGTCATATGACTACACCTTC. This gives the protein CASTRSYDYTF.

This clonotype was seen only a few times. This chain uses TRBV7-8 with TRBJ1-1, with 7 positions matching TRBD1. Per germline, CDR1 SGHVS and CDR2 FQNEAQ. The CDR3 has 14 amino acids. V was clipped by 5 bases and J by 4 bases; unmatched bases: 7. In DNA, the CDR3 is TGTGCCAGCAGCGAACAGGGGATGACCACTGAAGCTTTCTTT. Its protein product is CASSEQGMTTEAFF.

The CDR3 sequence: CASSPPSGRAGETQYF. The DNA for the CDR3 is TGTGCCAGCAGCCCACCTAGCGGGAGGGCCGGAGAGACCCAGTACTTC. This rearrangement joins TRBV7-8 to TRBJ2-5; 12 bases match TRBD2. This CDR3 is 16 amino acids long. The germline gives CDR1 SGHVS, CDR2 FQNEAQ. Trimming took 5 bases from V and 4 from J; bases not matched to a gene: 8.

This clonotype was found a few times. The chain joins TRBV6-1 to TRBJ1-1; D is undetermined. V lost 5 bases, J lost 8 bases, and 12 bases lay in between. Germline CDR1 and CDR2: MNHNS and SASEGT. This CDR3 spans 12 amino acids. CDR3 amino acids: CASSRTAREAFF. The DNA for the CDR3 is TGTGCCAGCAGTCGGACGGCCCGGGAAGCTTTCTTT.

V gene TRBV7-2 combines with J gene TRBJ2-7, with D hard to call. This CDR3 is built from 12 residues. The ends were cut back, 5 bases at V and 9 bases at J, with 14 bases in the middle. The germline gives CDR1 SGHTA, CDR2 FQGNSA. The chain's CDR3 is CASSPSPSAQYF. CDR3 sequence (DNA): TGTGCCAGCAGCCCTTCACCCTCTGCGCAGTACTTC. The variable domain in full, completed from reference TRBV7-2 and TRBJ2-7, reads GAGVSQSPSNKVTEKGKDVELRCDPISGHTALYWYRQSLGQGLEFLIYFQGNSAPDKSGLPSDRFSAERTGGSVSTLTIQRTQQEDSAVYLCASSPSPSAQYFGPGTRLTVT.

Remarks on this clonotype: The missing conserved phenylalanine or tryptophan at the end of this CDR3 makes a read error likely. The CDR3: CSVEGDFLYEQYL. DNA of the CDR3: TGCAGCGTTGAGGGGGACTTCCTCTACGAGCAGTACCTC. The rearrangement uses TRBV29-1 and TRBJ2-7; D perhaps matches TRBD2 (6 bases). This CDR3 region has 13 residues. Germline-derived CDR1 and CDR2 are SQVTM and ANQGSEA. Trimming left V 3 bases short and J 3 bases short, with 12 bases between.

The J gene is TRBJ1-6, the V gene TRBV9; D remains ambiguous. Germline values: CDR1 SGDLS, CDR2 YYNGEE. The CDR3 has 16 amino acids. Trimming left V 4 bases short and J 4 bases short, with 15 bases between. The CDR3 DNA is TGTGCCAGCAGCCATGGAGCGGGAGCATATAATTCACCCCTCCACTTT. Its protein is CASSHGAGAYNSPLHF. Complete variable domain (other parts from reference TRBV9 and TRBJ1-6): DSGVTQTPKHLITATGQRVTLRCSPRSGDLSVYWYQQSLDQGLQFLIQYYNGEERAKGNILERFSAQQFPDLHSELNLSSLELGDSALYFCASSHGAGAYNSPLHFGNGTRLTVT.

This chain uses TRBV19 with TRBJ2-7; D assignment may be TRBD1 or TRBD2 (5 bases each). CDR1 LNHDA and CDR2 SQIVND come from the germline V gene (reference sequence). The V end lost 1 base, the J end lost 3 bases, and 19 bases lay between the germline ends. The CDR3 sequence is 17 residues long. The CDR3 DNA sequence: TGTGCCAGTAGTATAGGAGGACCTAAGACAGCGGTCTACGAGCAGTACTTC. Its protein product is CASSIGGPKTAVYEQYF. Full variable domain (outside the CDR3, taken from reference TRBV19 and TRBJ2-7): DGGITQSPKYLFRKEGQNVTLSCEQNLNHDAMYWYRQDPGQGLRLIYYSQIVNDFQKGDIAEGYSVSREKKESFPLTVTSAQKNPTAFYLCASSIGGPKTAVYEQYFGPGTRLTVT.

This sequence joins TRBV7-9 and TRBJ2-7; D perhaps matches TRBD1 (6 bases). The CDR3 loop spans 11 amino acids. V was clipped by 1 base and J by 11 bases, with 9 bases between them. Looked up from germline, CDR1 is SEHNR and CDR2 is FQNEAQ (reference sequence). CDR3 sequence (DNA): TGTGCCAGCAGCTTAGTGGGGACAAAGTACTTC. Its protein is CASSLVGTKYF.

This clonotype was seen only a few times. The chain couples TRBV7-3 to TRBJ1-1, with D unresolved. Deletions cut 4 bases from V and 4 bases from J, with 13 bases between. This CDR3 has 14 residues. CDR1 is SGHTA, CDR2 FQGTGA, per germline. CDR3 sequence: CASSSSGSITEAFF. Written as DNA, the CDR3 is TGTGCCAGCAGCTCCTCCGGGTCCATCACTGAAGCTTTCTTT.

The chain joins TRBV24-1 to TRBJ2-2; 9 bases match TRBD2. This CDR3 region has 13 residues. Germline V gene lookup returns CDR1 KGHDR and CDR2 SFDVKD. Trimming at V came to 8 bases and at J to 7 bases, leaving 4 bases not matched to a gene. The CDR3 protein is CATKASGIGELFF. The CDR3 coding sequence is TGTGCCACCAAGGCTAGCGGGATCGGGGAGCTGTTTTTT.

The table lists this clonotype with a few counts. This chain links TRBV5-8 with TRBJ2-7; D is undetermined. CDR1 is SGHTS and CDR2 is YDEGEE in the germline V gene. With 3 bases removed from V and 6 bases from J, the gap between germline ends came to 7 bases. The CDR3 contains 11 residues. CDR3 sequence reads: CASSWGSEQYF. The CDR3 DNA sequence: TGTGCCAGCAGCTGGGGATCCGAGCAGTACTTC.

This clonotype was picked up a small number of times. This CDR3 reads CASTMSPEAGETQYF. Written as DNA, the CDR3 is TGTGCCAGTACCATGTCGCCAGAGGCTGGGGAGACCCAGTACTTC. The chain employs TRBV7-9 and TRBJ2-5; D gene uncertain. Germline CDR1 SEHNR, CDR2 FQNEAQ (reference sequence). The CDR3 spans 15 residues. The V end lost 9 bases, the J end lost 5 bases, and 22 bases lay between the germline ends.

The chain recombines TRBV2 with TRBJ1-6; the match to TRBD1 covers 8 bases. Per germline, CDR1 SNHLY and CDR2 FYNNEI. V lost 5 bases, J lost 0 bases, and 9 bases stayed unmatched. CDR3 length equals 18 residues. The DNA for the CDR3 is TGTGCCAGCAGTTTGTACGGGGACAGGAGCTCCTATAATTCACCCCTCCACTTT. Its protein is CASSLYGDRSSYNSPLHF. The full variable domain, rest sourced from reference TRBV2 and TRBJ1-6, is EPEVTQTPSHQVTQMGQEVILRCVPISNHLYFYWYRQILGQKVEFLVSFYNNEISEKSEIFDDQFSVERPDGSNFTLKIRSTKLEDSAMYFCASSLYGDRSSYNSPLHFGNGTRLTVT.

This clonotype has more than one count but fewer than ten. This chain joins TRBV7-9 and TRBJ2-7, with 10 bases fitting TRBD2. The CDR3 consists of 15 residues. The germline gives CDR1 SEHNR, CDR2 FQNEAQ (reference sequence). J gave up 5 bases and V 3 bases, and 7 bases lay outside the gene matches. The CDR3 sequence: CASSLMGLASHEQYF. CDR3 bases: TGTGCCAGCAGCTTGATGGGACTAGCGAGCCACGAGCAGTACTTC.

This clonotype has a handful of counts. This chain connects TRBV6-6 to TRBJ2-5, with D unclear. The V end lost 6 bases, the J end lost 0 bases, and 17 bases lay between the germline ends. Germline V lookup: CDR1 MNHNY, CDR2 SVGAGI (reference sequence). The CDR3 length is 16 residues. The CDR3 spells CASSLPSGLYQETQYF. The CDR3, as DNA: TGTGCCAGCAGCCTACCCTCGGGTCTATACCAAGAGACCCAGTACTTC.

This clonotype was observed many times. This chain links TRBV29-1 with TRBJ2-2, with 10 bases identical to TRBD1. V lost 8 bases, J lost 5 bases, and 5 bases stayed unmatched. In germline, CDR1 is SQVTM, CDR2 ANQGSEA. The CDR3 sequence is 13 residues long. CDR3 protein: CSTGGQGTGELFF. The CDR3 DNA is TGCAGCACTGGGGGACAGGGGACCGGGGAGCTGTTTTTT.

In the case of this clonotype: Just one base apart from a much larger clone, this may be a read error. This sequence joins TRBV12-3 or TRBV12-4 and TRBJ1-2; 7 nucleotides match TRBD1. The CDR3 is made up of 13 amino acids. V shed 8 bases and J 3 bases; nucleotides not matched to a gene: 6. Written as DNA, the CDR3 is TGTGCCAGCGGATCAGGGGGACACTATGGCTACACCTTC. This sequence encodes CASGSGGHYGYTF.

This chain uses TRBV7-9 with TRBJ2-6; TRBD1 matches at 8 bases. V shed 5 bases, J shed 10 bases, and the junction held 4 bases outside the gene matches. The CDR3 is 13 residues long. Germline assignment: CDR1 SEHNR and CDR2 FQNEAQ (reference sequence). CDR3 protein: CASSQGAANVLTF. The CDR3 nucleotides are TGTGCCAGCAGCCAGGGGGCTGCTAACGTCCTGACTTTC.

The chain uses TRBV20-1 and TRBJ1-2; 8 bases fit TRBD1. The CDR3 is 15 residues long. J was trimmed by 0 bases and V by 2 bases; bases with no gene match: 5. Per germline, CDR1 DFQATT and CDR2 SNEGSKA (reference sequence). CDR3 loop: CSARPGQGANYGYTF. The CDR3 DNA reads TGCAGTGCTAGACCTGGACAGGGTGCTAACTATGGCTACACCTTC.

Remarks on this clonotype: An end of the junction differs from the germline gene, which may be a read error. The chain links TRBV7-7 to TRBJ2-7, with TRBD1 identical over 8 bases. CDR1 and CDR2 (germline): SSHAT, FNYEAQ (reference sequence). CDR3 length: 11 residues. CDR3 DNA sequence: TGTGCTAGCAGCTTAGGACAGGGGCAGTACTTC. Amino acids: CASSLGQGQYF.

This clonotype showed up just a few times. The V call is TRBV20-1, the J call TRBJ1-5; D perhaps matches TRBD1 (5 bases). V shed 3 bases and J shed 3 bases, with 9 bases lying between them. Germline V gives CDR1 DFQATT, CDR2 SNEGSKA (reference sequence). This CDR3 has 13 residues. DNA of the CDR3: TGCAGTGCTAGTCGACAGAACAATCAGCCCCAGCATTTT. Its translation: CSASRQNNQPQHF.